Below are 5 T cell receptor beta chains sequenced from a single sample in a study of PD-L1 blockade in urothelial cancer. The repertoire was sequenced with immunoSEQ multiplex PCR; TCRdb's copy has only in-frame clones and lacks some. The table records 25,000 to 30,000 clones, around 87% of them present only once. This material consisted of PBMCs, taken around atezolizumab (anti-PD-L1) treatment. Receptors were obtained from a man aged 50-59 years with urothelial cancer.

The chain links TRBV7-3 to TRBJ2-2; weak D call: TRBD2 (5 bases). Germline lookup yields CDR1 SGHTA and CDR2 FQGTGA. Between the trimmed V and J ends, which lost 4 bases and 2 bases, there was a span of 8 bases. This CDR3 has 14 residues. CDR3 sequence (DNA): TGTGCCAGCAGCTATGGACTCAACACCGGGGAGCTGTTTTTT. Amino acids: CASSYGLNTGELFF.

The rearrangement joins TRBV28 to TRBJ2-7, with 9 bases aligning to TRBD1. The CDR3 is 19 amino acids. Germline assignment: CDR1 MDHEN and CDR2 SYDVKM. V dropped 6 bases and J dropped 3; count of bases not matched to a gene: 21. The CDR3 DNA reads as TGTGCCAGCAGAGAGGCCAGGACAGGGGCGTCTAGCGGTTACTACGAGCAGTACTTC. Translating gives CASREARTGASSGYYEQYF.

This rearrangement joins TRBV6-6 to TRBJ1-4; D is unresolved. The last part of the DNA fits TRBJ2-2 better; the J call may be wrong. From germline, CDR1 is MNHNY and CDR2 SVGAGI (reference sequence). This CDR3 contains 11 residues. The CDR3 DNA is TGTGCCAGCAGTCGAACAGGGGAGCTGTTTTTT. This sequence encodes CASSRTGELFF.

In DNA form, the CDR3 reads TGTGCCAGCAAGGCCGGGCCAGGGTGGCCCTACGAGCAGTACTTC. Amino acid sequence: CASKAGPGWPYEQYF. The rearrangement joins TRBV15 to TRBJ2-7; maybe TRBD1 (5 bases). The CDR3 is made up of 15 amino acids. Germline CDR1 is LNHNV and CDR2 is YYDKDF (reference sequence). Between the trimmed V and J ends, which lost 10 bases and 2 bases, there was a span of 21 bases.

This clone turned up a few times. The chain uses TRBV7-8 and TRBJ1-4; D remains unclear. The germline gives CDR1 SGHVS, CDR2 FQNEAQ. V lost 7 bases, J lost 7 bases, and 13 bases lay in between. The CDR3 spans 13 residues. The chain's CDR3 is CASNFGFGEKLFF. The CDR3 region has the DNA TGTGCCAGCAATTTCGGTTTTGGTGAAAAACTGTTTTTT.